This T cell receptor beta chain comes out of a study of a mutant IDH1 vaccine in newly diagnosed glioma. Sequencing used immunoSEQ multiplex PCR; TCRdb keeps in-frame clones, though not all of them. Of some 87,000 clones in the sample, roughly 77% were seen once. Time point of the sample: week 47, end of study. Each vaccine dose was 300 ug of mutant IDH1 20-mer peptide, with topical imiquimod. V was pared by 0 bases and J by 1 base, with 5 bases between. Germline CDR1 reads SGDLS; CDR2 reads YYNGEE. The CDR3 runs 13 residues. As regards this clone: The antigen is undetermined.

The sample in question was PBMCs, obtained from a glioma patient whose treatment included an IDH1 peptide vaccine. V is TRBV9 and J is TRBJ2-7; D is uncertain. The receptor was isolated from a man aged 35 to 55 with glioma. DNA of the CDR3: TGTGCCAGCAGCGTAGGGGTATCCTACGAGCAGTACTTC. It encodes CASSVGVSYEQYF.